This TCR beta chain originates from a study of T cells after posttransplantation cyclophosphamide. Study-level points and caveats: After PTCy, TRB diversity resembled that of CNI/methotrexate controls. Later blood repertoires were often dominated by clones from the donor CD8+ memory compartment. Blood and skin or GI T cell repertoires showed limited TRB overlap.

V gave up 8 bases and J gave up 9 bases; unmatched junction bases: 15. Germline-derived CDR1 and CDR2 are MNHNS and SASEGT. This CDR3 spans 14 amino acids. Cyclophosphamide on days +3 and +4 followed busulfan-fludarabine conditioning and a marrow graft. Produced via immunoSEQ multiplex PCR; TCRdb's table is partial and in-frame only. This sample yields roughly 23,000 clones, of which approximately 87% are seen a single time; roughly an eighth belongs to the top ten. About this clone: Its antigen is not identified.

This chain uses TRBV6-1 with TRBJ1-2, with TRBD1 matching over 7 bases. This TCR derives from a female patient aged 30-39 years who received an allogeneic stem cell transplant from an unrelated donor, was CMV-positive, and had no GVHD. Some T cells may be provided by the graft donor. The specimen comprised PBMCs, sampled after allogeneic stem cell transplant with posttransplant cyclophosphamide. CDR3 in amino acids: CASGLGQTSSSYTF. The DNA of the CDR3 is TGTGCCAGCGGACTGGGACAGACCTCTTCAAGCTACACCTTC.